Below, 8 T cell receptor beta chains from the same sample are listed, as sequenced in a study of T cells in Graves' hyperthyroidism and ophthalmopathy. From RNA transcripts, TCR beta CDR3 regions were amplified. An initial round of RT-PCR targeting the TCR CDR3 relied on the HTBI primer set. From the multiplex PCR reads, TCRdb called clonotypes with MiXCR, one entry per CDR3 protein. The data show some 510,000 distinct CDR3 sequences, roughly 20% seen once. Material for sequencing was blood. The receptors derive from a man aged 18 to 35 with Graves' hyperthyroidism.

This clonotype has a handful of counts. The CDR3 DNA is TGTGCCAGCAGTCCCCGGGTCCCAGCTAACTATGGCTACACCTTC. Translated, it gives CASSPRVPANYGYTF. V is TRBV27 and J is TRBJ1-2; the D is unclear. Trimming took 5 bases from V and 0 from J, leaving 13 bases between them. In germline, CDR1 is MNHEY, CDR2 SMNVEV (reference sequence). This CDR3 is 15 amino acids long.

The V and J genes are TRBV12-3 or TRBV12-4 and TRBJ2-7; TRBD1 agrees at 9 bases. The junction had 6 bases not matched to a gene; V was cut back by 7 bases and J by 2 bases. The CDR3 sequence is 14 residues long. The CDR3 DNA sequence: TGTGCCAGCACCTCGACAGGGGGGGCCTACGAGCAGTACTTC. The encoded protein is CASTSTGGAYEQYF.

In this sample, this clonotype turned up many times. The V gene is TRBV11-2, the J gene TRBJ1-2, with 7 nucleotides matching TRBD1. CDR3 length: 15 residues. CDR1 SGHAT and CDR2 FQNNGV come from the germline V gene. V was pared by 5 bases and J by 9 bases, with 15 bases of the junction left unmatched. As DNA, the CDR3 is TGTGCCAGCAGCCCCTCCACGGGACAGATCTTGAGCTACACCTTC. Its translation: CASSPSTGQILSYTF.

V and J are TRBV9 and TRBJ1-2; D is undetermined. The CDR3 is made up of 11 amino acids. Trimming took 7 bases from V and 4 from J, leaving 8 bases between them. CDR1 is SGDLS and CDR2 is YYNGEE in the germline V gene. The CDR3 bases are TGTGCCAGCCGGGGAATCTATGGCTACACCTTC. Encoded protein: CASRGIYGYTF.

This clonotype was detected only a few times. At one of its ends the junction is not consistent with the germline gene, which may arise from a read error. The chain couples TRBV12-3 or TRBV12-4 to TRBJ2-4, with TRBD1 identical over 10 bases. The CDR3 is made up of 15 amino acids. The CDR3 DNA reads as TGTGCCAGCAGCCTAAGACAGGGGGCTCAAGGCATTAAGTACTTC. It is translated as CASSLRQGAQGIKYF.

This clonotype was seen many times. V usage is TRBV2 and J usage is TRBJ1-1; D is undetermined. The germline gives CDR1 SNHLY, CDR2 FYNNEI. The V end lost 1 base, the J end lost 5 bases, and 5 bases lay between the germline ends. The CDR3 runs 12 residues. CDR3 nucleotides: TGTGCCAGCAGTGAAGGAGGTACTGAAGCTTTCTTT. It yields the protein CASSEGGTEAFF.

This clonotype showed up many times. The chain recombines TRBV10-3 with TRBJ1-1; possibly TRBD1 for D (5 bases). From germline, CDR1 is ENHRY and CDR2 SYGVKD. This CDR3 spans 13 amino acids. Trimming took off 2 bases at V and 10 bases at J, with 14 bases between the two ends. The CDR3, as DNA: TGTGCCATCAGTGAGGGCCCAGGGAACTCAGCTTTCTTT. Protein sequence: CAISEGPGNSAFF.

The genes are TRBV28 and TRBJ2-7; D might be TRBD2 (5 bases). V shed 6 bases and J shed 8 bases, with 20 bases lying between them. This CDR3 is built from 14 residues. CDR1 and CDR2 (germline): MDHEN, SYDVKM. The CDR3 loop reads CASRGDYAVSQQYF. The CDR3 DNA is TGTGCCAGCAGGGGTGACTATGCCGTTTCCCAGCAGTACTTC.